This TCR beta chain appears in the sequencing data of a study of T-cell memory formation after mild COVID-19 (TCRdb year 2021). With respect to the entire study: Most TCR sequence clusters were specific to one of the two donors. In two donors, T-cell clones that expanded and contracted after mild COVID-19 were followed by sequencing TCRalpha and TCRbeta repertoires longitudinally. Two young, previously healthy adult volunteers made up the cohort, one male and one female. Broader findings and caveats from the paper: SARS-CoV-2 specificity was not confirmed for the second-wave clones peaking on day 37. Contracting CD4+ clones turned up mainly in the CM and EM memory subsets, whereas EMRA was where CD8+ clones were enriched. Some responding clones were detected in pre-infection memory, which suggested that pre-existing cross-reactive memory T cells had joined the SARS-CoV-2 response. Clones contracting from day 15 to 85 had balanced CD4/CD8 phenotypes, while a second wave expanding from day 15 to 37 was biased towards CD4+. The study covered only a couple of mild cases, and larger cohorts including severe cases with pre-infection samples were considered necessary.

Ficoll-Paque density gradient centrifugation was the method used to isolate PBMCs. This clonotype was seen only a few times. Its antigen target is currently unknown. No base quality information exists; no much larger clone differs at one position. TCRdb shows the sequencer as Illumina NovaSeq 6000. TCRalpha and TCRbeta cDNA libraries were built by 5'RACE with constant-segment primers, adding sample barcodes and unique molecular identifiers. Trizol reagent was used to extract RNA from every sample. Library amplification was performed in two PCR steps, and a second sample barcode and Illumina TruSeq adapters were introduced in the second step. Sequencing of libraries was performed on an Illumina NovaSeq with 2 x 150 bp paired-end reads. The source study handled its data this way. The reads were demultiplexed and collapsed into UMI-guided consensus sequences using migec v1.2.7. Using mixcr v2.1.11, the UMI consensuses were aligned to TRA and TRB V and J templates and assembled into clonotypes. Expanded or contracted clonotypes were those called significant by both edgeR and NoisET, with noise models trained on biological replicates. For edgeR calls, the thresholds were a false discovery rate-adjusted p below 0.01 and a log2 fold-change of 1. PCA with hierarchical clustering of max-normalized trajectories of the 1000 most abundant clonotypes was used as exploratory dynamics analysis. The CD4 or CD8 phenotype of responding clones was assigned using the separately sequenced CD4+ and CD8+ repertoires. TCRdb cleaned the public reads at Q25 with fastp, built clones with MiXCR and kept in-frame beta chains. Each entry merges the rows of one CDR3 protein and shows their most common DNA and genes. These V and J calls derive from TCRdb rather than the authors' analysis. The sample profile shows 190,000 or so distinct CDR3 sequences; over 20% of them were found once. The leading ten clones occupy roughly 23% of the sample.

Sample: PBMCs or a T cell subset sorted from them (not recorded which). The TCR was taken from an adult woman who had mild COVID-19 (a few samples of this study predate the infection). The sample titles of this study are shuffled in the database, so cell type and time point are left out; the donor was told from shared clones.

The nucleotide sequence reads as follows: TGCAGTGCTAGCTCCCGGACAGAAATGAACACTGAAGCTTTCTTT. Translation gives CSASSRTEMNTEAFF. This sequence uses TRBV20-1 and TRBJ1-1, with TRBD1 as a weak D call on 6 bases. V was cut back by 3 bases and J by 0 bases, leaving a gap of 14 bases between them. From its cysteine to its phenylalanine, the CDR3 spans 15 amino acids. CDR3 DNA only is kept here, 45 bases in frame from base 1. CDR1 and CDR2, per the germline V gene (reference sequence), are DFQATT and SNEGSKA.